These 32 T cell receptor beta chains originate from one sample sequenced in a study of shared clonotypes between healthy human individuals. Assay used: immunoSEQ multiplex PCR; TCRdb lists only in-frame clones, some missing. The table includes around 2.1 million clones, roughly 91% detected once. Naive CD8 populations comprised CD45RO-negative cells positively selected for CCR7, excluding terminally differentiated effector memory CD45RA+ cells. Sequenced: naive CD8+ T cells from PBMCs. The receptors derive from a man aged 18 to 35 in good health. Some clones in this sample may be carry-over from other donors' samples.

The DNA for the CDR3 is TGTGCCAGCAGTTACGACCGCGTAGCCAAAAACATTCAGTACTTC. Protein product: CASSYDRVAKNIQYF. The V call is TRBV6-5, the J call TRBJ2-4; D not certain. The CDR3 consists of 15 residues. Trimming removed 2 bases from V and 0 bases from J, with 8 bases in between. CDR1 is MNHEY, CDR2 SVGAGI, per germline.

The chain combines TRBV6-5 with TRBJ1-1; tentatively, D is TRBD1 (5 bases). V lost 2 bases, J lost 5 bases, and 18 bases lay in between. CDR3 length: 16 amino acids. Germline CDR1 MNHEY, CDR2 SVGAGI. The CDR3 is CASSYGSYGGSTEAFF. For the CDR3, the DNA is TGTGCCAGCAGTTACGGTAGTTACGGGGGATCAACTGAAGCTTTCTTT.

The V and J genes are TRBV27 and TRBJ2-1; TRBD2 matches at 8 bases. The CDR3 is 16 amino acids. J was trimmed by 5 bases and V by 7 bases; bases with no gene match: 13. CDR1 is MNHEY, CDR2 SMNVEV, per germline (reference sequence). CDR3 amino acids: CASTTHRERENNEQFF. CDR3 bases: TGTGCCAGCACCACCCATAGGGAGCGGGAGAACAATGAGCAGTTCTTC.

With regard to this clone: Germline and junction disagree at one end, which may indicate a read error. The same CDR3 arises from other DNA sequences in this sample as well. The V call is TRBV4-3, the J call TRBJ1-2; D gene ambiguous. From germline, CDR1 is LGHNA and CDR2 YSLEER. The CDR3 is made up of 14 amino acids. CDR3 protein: CASSQGIGFDGYTF. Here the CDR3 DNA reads TGCGCCAGCAGCCAAGGCATCGGGTTCGATGGTTACACCTTC.

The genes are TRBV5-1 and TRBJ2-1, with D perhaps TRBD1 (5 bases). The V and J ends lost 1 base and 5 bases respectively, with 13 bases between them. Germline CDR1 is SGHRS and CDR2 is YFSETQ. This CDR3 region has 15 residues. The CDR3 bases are TGCGCCAGCAGCTTGTCACAGGACGGAGACAATGAGCAGTTCTTC. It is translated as CASSLSQDGDNEQFF.

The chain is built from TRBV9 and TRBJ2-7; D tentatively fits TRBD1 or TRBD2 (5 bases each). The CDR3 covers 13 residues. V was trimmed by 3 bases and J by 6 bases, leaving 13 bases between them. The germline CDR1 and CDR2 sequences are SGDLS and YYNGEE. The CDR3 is CASSEGTYPEQYF. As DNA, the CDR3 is TGTGCCAGCAGCGAGGGGACCTATCCCGAGCAGTACTTC.

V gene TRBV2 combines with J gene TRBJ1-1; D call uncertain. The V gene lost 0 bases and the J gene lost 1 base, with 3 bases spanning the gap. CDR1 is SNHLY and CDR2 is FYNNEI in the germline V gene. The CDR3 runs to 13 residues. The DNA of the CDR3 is TGTGCCAGCAGTGAAGCTTGGAACACTGAAGCTTTCTTT. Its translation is CASSEAWNTEAFF.

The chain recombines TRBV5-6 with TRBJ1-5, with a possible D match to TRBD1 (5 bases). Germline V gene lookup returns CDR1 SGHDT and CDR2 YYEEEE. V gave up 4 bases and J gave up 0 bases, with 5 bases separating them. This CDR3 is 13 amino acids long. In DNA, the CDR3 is TGTGCCAGCAGCCAGGGTAGCAATCAGCCCCAGCATTTT. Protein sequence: CASSQGSNQPQHF.

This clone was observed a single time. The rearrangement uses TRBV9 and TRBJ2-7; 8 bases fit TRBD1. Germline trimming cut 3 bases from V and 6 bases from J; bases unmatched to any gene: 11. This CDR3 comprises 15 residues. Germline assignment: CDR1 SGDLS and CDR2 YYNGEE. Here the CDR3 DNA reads TGTGCCAGCAGCGGCGCCGGGACAGGCTATTCCGAGCAGTACTTC. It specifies CASSGAGTGYSEQYF. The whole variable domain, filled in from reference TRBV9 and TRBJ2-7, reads DSGVTQTPKHLITATGQRVTLRCSPRSGDLSVYWYQQSLDQGLQFLIQYYNGEERAKGNILERFSAQQFPDLHSELNLSSLELGDSALYFCASSGAGTGYSEQYFGPGTRLTVT.

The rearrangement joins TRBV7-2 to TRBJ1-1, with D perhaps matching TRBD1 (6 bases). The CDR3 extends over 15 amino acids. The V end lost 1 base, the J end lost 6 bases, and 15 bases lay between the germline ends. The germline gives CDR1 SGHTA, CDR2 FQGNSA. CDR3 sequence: CASSLEGTGTAEAFF. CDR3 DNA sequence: TGTGCCAGCAGCTTAGAGGGCACAGGGACGGCTGAAGCTTTCTTT.

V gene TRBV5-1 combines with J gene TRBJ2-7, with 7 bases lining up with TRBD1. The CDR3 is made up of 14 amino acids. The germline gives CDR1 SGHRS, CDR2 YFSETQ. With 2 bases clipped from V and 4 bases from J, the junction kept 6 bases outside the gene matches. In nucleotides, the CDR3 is TGCGCCAGCAGCTTTTGGCAGGGGGAATACGAGCAGTACTTC. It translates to CASSFWQGEYEQYF.

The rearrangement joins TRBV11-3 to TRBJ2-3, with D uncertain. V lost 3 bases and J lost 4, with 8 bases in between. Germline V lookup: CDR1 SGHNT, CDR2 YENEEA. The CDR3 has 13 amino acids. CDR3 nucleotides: TGTGCCAGCAGCTTTTCAGTAGCAGATACGCAGTATTTT. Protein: CASSFSVADTQYF.

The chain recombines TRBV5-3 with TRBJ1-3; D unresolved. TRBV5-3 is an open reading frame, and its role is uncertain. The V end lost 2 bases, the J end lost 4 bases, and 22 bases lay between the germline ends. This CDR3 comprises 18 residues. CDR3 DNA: TGTGCCAGAAGCTTTAATACAATAGGCCGTCCTCCCGGAAACACCATATATTTT. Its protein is CARSFNTIGRPPGNTIYF.

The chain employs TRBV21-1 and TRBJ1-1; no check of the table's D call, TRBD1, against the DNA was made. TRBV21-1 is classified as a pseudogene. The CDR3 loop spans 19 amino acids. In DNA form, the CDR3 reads TGTGCCAGCAGCTCTACTCGGACAGAGCCTGTTAGGGGCTCCACTGAAGCTTTCTTT. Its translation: CASSSTRTEPVRGSTEAFF.

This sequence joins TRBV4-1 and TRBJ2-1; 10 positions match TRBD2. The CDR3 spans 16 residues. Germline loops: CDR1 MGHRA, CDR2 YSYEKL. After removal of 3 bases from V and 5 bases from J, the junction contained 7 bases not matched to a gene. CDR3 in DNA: TGCGCCAGCAGCCAGGGAACAGGACTAGCGGACAATGAGCAGTTCTTC. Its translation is CASSQGTGLADNEQFF.

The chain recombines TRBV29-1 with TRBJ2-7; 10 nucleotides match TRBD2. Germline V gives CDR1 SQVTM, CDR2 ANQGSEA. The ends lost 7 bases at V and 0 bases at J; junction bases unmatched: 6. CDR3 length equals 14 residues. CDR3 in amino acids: CSARGTSDSYEQYF. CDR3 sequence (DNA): TGCAGCGCCCGCGGGACTAGCGACTCCTACGAGCAGTACTTC.

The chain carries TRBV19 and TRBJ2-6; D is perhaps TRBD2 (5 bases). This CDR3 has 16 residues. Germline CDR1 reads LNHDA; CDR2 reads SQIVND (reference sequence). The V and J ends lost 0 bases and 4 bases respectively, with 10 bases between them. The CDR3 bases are TGTGCCAGTAGTATAGATCGGACTGGGGGGGCCAACGTCCTGACTTTC. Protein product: CASSIDRTGGANVLTF.

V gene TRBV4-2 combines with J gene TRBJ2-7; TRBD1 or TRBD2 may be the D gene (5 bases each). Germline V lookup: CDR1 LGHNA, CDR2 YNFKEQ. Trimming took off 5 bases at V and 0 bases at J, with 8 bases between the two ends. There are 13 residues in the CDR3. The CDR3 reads CASSSGRSYEQYF. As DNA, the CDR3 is TGTGCCAGCAGCTCGGGACGCTCCTACGAGCAGTACTTC.

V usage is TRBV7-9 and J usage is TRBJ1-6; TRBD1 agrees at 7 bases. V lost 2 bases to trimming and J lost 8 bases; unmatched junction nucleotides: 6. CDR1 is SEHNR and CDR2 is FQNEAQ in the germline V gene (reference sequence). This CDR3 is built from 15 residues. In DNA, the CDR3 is TGTGCCAGCAGCTTATTGGGCAGGGGGGATTCACCCCTCCACTTT. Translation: CASSLLGRGDSPLHF.

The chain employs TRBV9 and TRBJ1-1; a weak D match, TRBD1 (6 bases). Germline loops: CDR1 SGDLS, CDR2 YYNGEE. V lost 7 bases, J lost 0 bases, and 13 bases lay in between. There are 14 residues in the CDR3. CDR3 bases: TGTGCCAGCGGGGGGGCCCTGGTGAACACTGAAGCTTTCTTT. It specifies CASGGALVNTEAFF.

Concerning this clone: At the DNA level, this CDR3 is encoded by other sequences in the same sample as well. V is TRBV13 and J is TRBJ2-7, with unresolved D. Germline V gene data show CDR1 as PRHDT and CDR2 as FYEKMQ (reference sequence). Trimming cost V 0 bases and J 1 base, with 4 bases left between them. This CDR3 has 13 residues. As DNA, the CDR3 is TGTGCCAGCAGCTTAGGCCGTTCCTACGAGCAGTACTTC. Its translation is CASSLGRSYEQYF. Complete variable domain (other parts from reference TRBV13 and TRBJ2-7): AAGVIQSPRHLIKEKRETATLKCYPIPRHDTVYWYQQGPGQDPQFLISFYEKMQSDKGSIPDRFSAQQFSDYHSELNMSSLELGDSALYFCASSLGRSYEQYFGPGTRLTVT.

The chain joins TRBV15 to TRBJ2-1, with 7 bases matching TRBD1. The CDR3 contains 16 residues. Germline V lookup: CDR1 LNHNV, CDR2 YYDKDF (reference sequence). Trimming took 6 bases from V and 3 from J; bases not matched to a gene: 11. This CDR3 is CATSTSRDSNYNEQFF. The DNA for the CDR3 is TGTGCCACCAGTACGTCCCGGGACAGTAACTACAATGAGCAGTTCTTC.

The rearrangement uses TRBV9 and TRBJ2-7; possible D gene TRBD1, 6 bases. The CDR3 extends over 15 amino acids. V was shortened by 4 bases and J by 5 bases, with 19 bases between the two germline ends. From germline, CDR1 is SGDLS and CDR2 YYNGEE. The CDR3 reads CASSSQTGTLDEQYF. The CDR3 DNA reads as TGTGCCAGCAGCTCTCAAACCGGGACACTCGACGAGCAGTACTTC.

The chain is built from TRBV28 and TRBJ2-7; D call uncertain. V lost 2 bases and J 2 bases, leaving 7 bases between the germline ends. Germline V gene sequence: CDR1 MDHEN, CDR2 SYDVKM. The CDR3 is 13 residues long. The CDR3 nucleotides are TGTGCCAGCAGTTTACGGACGACCTACGAGCAGTACTTC. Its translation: CASSLRTTYEQYF.

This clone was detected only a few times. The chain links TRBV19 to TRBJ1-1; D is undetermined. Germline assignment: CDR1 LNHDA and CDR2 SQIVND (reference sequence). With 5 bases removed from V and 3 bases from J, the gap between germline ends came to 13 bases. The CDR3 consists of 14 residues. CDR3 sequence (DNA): TGTGCCAGTAGTCCCAGGATGGTGGACACTGAAGCTTTCTTT. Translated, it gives CASSPRMVDTEAFF.

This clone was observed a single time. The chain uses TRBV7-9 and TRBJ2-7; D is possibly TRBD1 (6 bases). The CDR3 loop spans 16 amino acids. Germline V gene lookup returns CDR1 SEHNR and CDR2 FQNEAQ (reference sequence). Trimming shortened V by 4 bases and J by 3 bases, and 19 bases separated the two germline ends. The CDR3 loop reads CASSSGPGAKNYEQYF. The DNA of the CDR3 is TGTGCCAGCAGCTCGGGTCCAGGGGCGAAGAACTACGAGCAGTACTTC.

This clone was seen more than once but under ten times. CDR3: CAISEWGKATFF. CDR3 DNA sequence: TGTGCCATCAGTGAGTGGGGGAAGGCGACTTTCTTT. The V and J genes are TRBV10-3 and TRBJ1-1, with D possibly matching TRBD1 (5 bases). Looked up from germline, CDR1 is ENHRY and CDR2 is SYGVKD. V was trimmed by 1 base and J by 12 bases, leaving 12 bases between them. The CDR3 runs to 12 residues.

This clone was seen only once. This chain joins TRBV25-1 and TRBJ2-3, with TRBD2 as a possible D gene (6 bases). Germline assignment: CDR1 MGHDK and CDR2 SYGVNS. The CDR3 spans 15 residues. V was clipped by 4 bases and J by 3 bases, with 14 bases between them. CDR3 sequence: CASSGSGGRTDTQYF. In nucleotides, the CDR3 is TGTGCCAGCAGTGGTAGCGGAGGGCGTACAGATACGCAGTATTTT.

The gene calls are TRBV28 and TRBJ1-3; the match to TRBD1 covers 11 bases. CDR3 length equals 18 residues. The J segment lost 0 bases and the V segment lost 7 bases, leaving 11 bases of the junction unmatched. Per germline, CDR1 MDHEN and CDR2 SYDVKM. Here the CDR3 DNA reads TGTGCCAGCAATCCGGACAGGGGGCTACGATACTCTGGAAACACCATATATTTT. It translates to CASNPDRGLRYSGNTIYF.

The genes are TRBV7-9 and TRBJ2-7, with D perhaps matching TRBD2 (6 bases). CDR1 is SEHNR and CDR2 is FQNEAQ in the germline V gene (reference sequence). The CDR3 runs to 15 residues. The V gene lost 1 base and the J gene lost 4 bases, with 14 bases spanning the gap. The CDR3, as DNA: TGTGCCAGCAGCTTAGTGGGCGGGATTACGTACGAGCAGTACTTC. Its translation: CASSLVGGITYEQYF.

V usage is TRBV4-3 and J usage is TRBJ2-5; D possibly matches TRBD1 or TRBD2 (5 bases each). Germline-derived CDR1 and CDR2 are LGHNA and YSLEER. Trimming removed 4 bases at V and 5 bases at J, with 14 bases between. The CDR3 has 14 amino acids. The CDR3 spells CASSPGDLGETQYF. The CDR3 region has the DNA TGCGCCAGCAGCCCCGGGGACCTGGGGGAGACCCAGTACTTC.

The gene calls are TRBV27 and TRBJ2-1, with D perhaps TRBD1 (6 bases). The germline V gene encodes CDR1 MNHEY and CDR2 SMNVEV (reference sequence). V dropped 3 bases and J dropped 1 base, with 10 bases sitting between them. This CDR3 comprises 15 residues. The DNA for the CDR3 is TGTGCCAGCAGTTTCAGCCAGGGGTCCTACAATGAGCAGTTCTTC. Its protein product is CASSFSQGSYNEQFF.